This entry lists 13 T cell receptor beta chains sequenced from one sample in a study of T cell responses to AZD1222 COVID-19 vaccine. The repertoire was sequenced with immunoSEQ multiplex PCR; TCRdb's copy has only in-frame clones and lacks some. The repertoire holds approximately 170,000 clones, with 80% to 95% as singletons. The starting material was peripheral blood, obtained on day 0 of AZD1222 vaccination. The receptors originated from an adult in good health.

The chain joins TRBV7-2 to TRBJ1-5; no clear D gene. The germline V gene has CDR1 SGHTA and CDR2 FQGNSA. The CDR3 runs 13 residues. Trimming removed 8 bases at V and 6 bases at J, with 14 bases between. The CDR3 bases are TGTGCCAGCTCCTCCGACGGTGGTCAGCCCCAGCATTTT. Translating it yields CASSSDGGQPQHF.

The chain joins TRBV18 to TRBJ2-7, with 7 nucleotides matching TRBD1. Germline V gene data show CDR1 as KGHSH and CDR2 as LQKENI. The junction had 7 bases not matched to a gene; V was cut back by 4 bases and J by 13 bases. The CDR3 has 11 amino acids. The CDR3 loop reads CASSLGQSLYF. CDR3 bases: TGTGCCAGCTCACTGGGACAGTCTCTCTACTTC.

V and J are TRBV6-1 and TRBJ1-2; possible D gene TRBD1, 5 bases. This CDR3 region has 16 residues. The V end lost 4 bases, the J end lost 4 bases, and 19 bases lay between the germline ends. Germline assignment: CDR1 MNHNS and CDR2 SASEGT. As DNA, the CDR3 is TGTGCCAGCAGTGGAGACCTCTGGGCGGGACCCTATGGCTACACCTTC. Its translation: CASSGDLWAGPYGYTF.

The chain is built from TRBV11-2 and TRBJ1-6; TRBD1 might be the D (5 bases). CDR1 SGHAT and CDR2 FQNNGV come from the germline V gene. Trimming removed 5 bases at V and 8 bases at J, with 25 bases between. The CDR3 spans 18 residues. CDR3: CASSQSPTGTRRDSPLHF. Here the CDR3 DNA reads TGTGCCAGCAGCCAGTCCCCGACCGGGACCCGAAGAGATTCACCCCTCCACTTT.

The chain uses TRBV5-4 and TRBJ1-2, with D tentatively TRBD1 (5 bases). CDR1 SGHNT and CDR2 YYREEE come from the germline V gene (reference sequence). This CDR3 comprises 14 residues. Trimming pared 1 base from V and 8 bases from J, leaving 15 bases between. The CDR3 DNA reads TGTGCCAGCAGCTTGCCCGGACGGGGGGGAGGCTACACCTTC. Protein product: CASSLPGRGGGYTF.

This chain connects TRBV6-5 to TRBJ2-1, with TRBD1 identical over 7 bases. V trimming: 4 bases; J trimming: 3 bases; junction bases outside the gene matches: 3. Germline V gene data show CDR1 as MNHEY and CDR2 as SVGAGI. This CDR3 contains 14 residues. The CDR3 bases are TGTGCCAGCAGTTCCGGGACAGACTACAATGAGCAGTTCTTC. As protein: CASSSGTDYNEQFF.

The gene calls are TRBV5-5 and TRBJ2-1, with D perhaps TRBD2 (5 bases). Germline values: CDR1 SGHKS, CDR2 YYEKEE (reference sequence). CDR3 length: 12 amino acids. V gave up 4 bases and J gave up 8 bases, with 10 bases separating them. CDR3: CASSPEGYEQFF. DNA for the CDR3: TGTGCCAGCAGCCCAGAGGGTTATGAGCAGTTCTTC. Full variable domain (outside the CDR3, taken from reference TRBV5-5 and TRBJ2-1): DAGVTQSPTHLIKTRGQQVTLRCSPISGHKSVSWYQQVLGQGPQFIFQYYEKEERGRGNFPDRFSARQFPNYSSELNVNALLLGDSALYLCASSPEGYEQFFGPGTRLTVL.

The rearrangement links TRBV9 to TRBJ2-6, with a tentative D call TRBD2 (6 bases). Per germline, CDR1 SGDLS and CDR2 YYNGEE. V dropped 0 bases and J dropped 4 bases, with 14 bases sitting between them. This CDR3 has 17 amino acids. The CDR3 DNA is TGTGCCAGCAGCGTAGAGTCTGGAGGGTACGGGGCCAACGTCCTGACTTTC. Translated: CASSVESGGYGANVLTF. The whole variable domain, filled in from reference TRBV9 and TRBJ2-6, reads DSGVTQTPKHLITATGQRVTLRCSPRSGDLSVYWYQQSLDQGLQFLIQYYNGEERAKGNILERFSAQQFPDLHSELNLSSLELGDSALYFCASSVESGGYGANVLTFGAGSRLTVL.

The CDR3 DNA reads TGTGCCAGCAGCCCAGCCTATAGCTACGAGCAGTACTTC. Protein: CASSPAYSYEQYF. The genes are TRBV6-5 and TRBJ2-7; D call uncertain. Germline loops: CDR1 MNHEY, CDR2 SVGAGI. The CDR3 has 13 amino acids. The V end was cut by 6 bases, the J end by 3 bases, with 12 bases between.

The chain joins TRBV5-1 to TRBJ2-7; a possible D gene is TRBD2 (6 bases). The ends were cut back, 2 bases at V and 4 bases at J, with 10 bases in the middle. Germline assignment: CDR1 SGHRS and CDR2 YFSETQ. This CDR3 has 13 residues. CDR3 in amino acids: CASSFGGGYEQYF. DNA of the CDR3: TGCGCCAGCAGCTTTGGGGGAGGTTACGAGCAGTACTTC.

The CDR3 DNA is TGTGCCAGCACCACAACTTACGGGACAGATTCCGGCTACACCTTC. Protein sequence: CASTTTYGTDSGYTF. The chain uses TRBV28 and TRBJ1-2; 7 bases line up with TRBD1. Germline CDR1 reads MDHEN; CDR2 reads SYDVKM. Trimming cost V 7 bases and J 8 bases; bases outside gene matches: 16. This CDR3 region has 15 residues.

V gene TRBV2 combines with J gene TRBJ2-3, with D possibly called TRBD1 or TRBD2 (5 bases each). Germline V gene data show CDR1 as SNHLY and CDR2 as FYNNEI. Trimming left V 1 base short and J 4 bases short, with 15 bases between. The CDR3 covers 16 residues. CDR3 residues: CASSEGVVLGPDTQYF. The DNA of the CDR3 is TGTGCCAGCAGTGAAGGGGTGGTTCTGGGACCAGATACGCAGTATTTT.

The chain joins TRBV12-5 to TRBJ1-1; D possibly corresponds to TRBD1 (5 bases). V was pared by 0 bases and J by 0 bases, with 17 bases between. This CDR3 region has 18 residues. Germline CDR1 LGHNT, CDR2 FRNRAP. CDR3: CASGLVISSGTLNTEAFF. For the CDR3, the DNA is TGTGCTAGTGGTTTGGTAATCTCCTCCGGGACCTTGAACACTGAAGCTTTCTTT.